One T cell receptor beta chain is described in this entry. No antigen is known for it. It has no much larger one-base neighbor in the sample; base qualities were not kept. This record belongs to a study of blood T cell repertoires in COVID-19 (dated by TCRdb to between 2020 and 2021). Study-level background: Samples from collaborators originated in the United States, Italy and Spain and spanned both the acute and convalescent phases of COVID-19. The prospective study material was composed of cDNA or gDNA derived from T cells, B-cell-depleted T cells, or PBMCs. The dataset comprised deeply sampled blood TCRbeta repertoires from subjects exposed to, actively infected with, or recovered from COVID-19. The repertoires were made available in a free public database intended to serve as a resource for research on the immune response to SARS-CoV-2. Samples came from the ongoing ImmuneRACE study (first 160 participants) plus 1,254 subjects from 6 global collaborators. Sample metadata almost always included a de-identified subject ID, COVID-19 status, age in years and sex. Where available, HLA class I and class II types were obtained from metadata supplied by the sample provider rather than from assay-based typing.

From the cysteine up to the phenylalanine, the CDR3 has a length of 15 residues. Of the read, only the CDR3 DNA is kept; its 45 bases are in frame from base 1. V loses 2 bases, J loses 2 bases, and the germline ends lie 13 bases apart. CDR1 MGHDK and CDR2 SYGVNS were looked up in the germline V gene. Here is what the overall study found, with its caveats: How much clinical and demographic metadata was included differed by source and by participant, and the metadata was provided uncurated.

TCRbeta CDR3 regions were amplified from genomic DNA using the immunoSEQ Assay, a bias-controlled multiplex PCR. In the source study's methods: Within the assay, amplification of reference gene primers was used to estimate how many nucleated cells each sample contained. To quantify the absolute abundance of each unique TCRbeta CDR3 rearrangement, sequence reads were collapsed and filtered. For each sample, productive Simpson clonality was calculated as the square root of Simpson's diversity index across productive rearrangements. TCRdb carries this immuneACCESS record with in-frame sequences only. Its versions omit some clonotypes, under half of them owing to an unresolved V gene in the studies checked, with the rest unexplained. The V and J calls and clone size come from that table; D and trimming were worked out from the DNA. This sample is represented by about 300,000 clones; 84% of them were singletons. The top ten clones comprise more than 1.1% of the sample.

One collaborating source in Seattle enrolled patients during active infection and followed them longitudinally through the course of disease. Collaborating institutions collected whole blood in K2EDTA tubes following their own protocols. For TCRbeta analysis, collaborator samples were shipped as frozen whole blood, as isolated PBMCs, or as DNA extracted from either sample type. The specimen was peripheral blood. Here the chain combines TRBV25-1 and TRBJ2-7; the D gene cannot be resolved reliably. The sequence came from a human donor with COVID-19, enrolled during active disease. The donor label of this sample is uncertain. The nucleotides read TGTGCCAGCAGTGAACGGGTTACGGATACCTACGAGCAGTACTTC. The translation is CASSERVTDTYEQYF.